This passage covers 3 T cell receptor beta chains from one sample sequenced in a study of T cells in Graves' hyperthyroidism and ophthalmopathy (dated by TCRdb to about 2019). The library was produced with multiplex PCR. The data were produced on an Illumina HiSeq 2000. The TCR beta CDR3 regions were amplified from the RNA transcripts. A first-round RT-PCR of the TCR CDR3 used the HTBI primer set with the Qiagen OneStep RT-PCR kit. TCRdb reprocessing: public reads trimmed at Q25 with fastp, clones called with MiXCR, in-frame beta chains kept. Each record represents a unique CDR3 protein, reported with the most common genes and DNA among its rows. This sample lists 300,000 to 500,000 distinct CDR3 sequences; around an eighth were detected once. Approximately 27% of the sample is taken by the ten largest. Sequencing used blood. Every receptor here comes from a man aged 50-60 years with Graves' ophthalmopathy.

This clonotype was found a few times. V usage is TRBV25-1 and J usage is TRBJ2-3; 7 bases are shared with TRBD2. The germline gives CDR1 MGHDK, CDR2 SYGVNS. Trimming at V came to 8 bases and at J to 2 bases, leaving 19 bases not matched to a gene. The CDR3 runs 18 residues. CDR3 region: CASQDLKGGGRSTDTQYF. The CDR3 nucleotides are TGTGCCAGCCAAGATCTCAAGGGCGGCGGGAGATCCACAGATACGCAGTATTTT.

This clonotype was recorded many times. The V gene is TRBV4-1, the J gene TRBJ2-7; 8 nucleotides line up with TRBD2. Germline V CDR1 and CDR2: MGHRA, YSYEKL. The J segment lost 3 bases and the V segment lost 3 bases, leaving 7 bases of the junction unmatched. This CDR3 is built from 15 residues. CDR3 DNA: TGCGCCAGCAGCCAGATTAATAGCGGGATCTACGAGCAGTACTTC. Protein: CASSQINSGIYEQYF.

This chain links TRBV6-4 with TRBJ2-1, with TRBD2 as a possible D gene (6 bases). CDR3 length equals 15 residues. Germline V lookup: CDR1 MRHNA, CDR2 SNTAGT. Deletions cut 5 bases from V and 7 bases from J, with 18 bases between. CDR3 DNA: TGTGCCAGCAGTTTTACGGGGGTCCGTGGGAATGAGCAGTTCTTC. It is translated as CASSFTGVRGNEQFF.